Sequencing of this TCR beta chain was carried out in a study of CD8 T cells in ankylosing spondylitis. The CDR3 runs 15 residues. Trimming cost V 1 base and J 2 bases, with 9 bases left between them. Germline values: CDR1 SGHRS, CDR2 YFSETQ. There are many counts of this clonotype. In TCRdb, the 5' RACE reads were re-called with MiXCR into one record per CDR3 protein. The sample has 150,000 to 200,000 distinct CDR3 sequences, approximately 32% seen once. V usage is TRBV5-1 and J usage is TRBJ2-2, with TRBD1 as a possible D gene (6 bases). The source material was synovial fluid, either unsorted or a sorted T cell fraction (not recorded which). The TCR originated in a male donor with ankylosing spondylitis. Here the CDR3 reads CASSLKTGNTGELFF. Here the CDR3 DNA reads TGCGCCAGCAGCTTGAAGACAGGCAACACCGGGGAGCTGTTTTTT. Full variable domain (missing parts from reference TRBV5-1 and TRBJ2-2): KAGVTQTPRYLIKTRGQQVTLSCSPISGHRSVSWYQQTPGQGLQFLFEYFSETQRNKGNFPGRFSGRQFSNSRSEMNVSTLELGDSALYLCASSLKTGNTGELFFGEGSRLTVL.